The 29 T cell receptor beta chains below come from one sample, sequenced in a study of blood T cell repertoires in COVID-19. The table came from immunoSEQ multiplex PCR; TCRdb's copy has only in-frame clones and leaves some out. The data hold approximately 280,000 clones, with around nine tenths observed a single time. Sequencing was done on a sample of peripheral blood. These receptors came from a man between 45 and 60 years old with acute or convalescent COVID-19.

This clone occurred a few times. The chain joins TRBV30 to TRBJ1-6; D ambiguous. The germline CDR1 and CDR2 sequences are GTSNPN and SVGIG (reference sequence). The V end was cut by 2 bases, the J end by 3 bases, with 11 bases between. This CDR3 contains 15 residues. CDR3 nucleotide sequence: TGTGCCTGGAGTCCAGAGGGTCACTATAATTCACCCCTCCACTTT. Its translation is CAWSPEGHYNSPLHF.

This chain uses TRBV6-2 or TRBV6-3 with TRBJ2-1, with 12 positions matching TRBD2. CDR3 size: 19 residues. With V trimmed by 5 bases and J by 3 bases, 14 bases remained unmatched. Germline V gene sequence: CDR1 MNHEY, CDR2 SVGEGT. The CDR3 DNA reads as TGTGCCAGCAGTGGCTTGGGACTAGCGGGCAAACGCTACTACAATGAGCAGTTCTTC. Amino acid sequence: CASSGLGLAGKRYYNEQFF.

This sequence joins TRBV10-3 and TRBJ1-2; D is unclear. V gave up 6 bases and J gave up 3 bases, with 5 bases separating them. This CDR3 region has 11 residues. Germline CDR1 reads ENHRY; CDR2 reads SYGVKD. The CDR3 sequence is CAISSDYGYTF. CDR3 nucleotide sequence: TGTGCCATCAGCTCGGACTATGGCTACACCTTC.

This chain connects TRBV27 to TRBJ1-2, with D possibly TRBD1 on 5 matching bases. Germline V CDR1 and CDR2: MNHEY, SMNVEV (reference sequence). The V gene lost 7 bases and the J gene lost 8 bases, with 14 bases spanning the gap. This CDR3 is 12 amino acids long. CDR3 region: CASTGGGYGYTF. CDR3 bases: TGTGCCAGCACCGGGGGAGGGTACGGCTACACCTTC.

As concerns this clone: The sample carries other DNA sequences with the same CDR3. V gene TRBV9 combines with J gene TRBJ2-3; no clear D gene. In germline, CDR1 is SGDLS, CDR2 YYNGEE. Trimming shortened V by 0 bases and J by 0 bases, and 5 bases separated the two germline ends. This CDR3 contains 14 residues. The CDR3 coding sequence is TGTGCCAGCAGCGTAGCGGGTAGCACAGATACGCAGTATTTT. Its translation: CASSVAGSTDTQYF.

The rearrangement joins TRBV6-5 to TRBJ1-1; a possible D gene is TRBD1 (5 bases). Trimming pared 4 bases from V and 7 bases from J, leaving 10 bases between. The CDR3 has 12 amino acids. The germline gives CDR1 MNHEY, CDR2 SVGAGI. The CDR3 coding sequence is TGTGCCAGCAGTTTGGCAGGGTTTGAAGCTTTCTTT. It codes for CASSLAGFEAFF.

The chain carries TRBV5-1 and TRBJ1-5; tentatively, D is TRBD1 (5 bases). Germline V CDR1 and CDR2: SGHRS, YFSETQ. The V end was cut by 0 bases, the J end by 9 bases, with 19 bases between. The CDR3 length is 16 residues. This CDR3 reads CASSLDAAGGTSPQHF. In nucleotides, the CDR3 is TGCGCCAGCAGCTTGGATGCGGCAGGAGGGACTTCGCCCCAGCATTTT. Full variable domain (outside the CDR3, taken from reference TRBV5-1 and TRBJ1-5): KAGVTQTPRYLIKTRGQQVTLSCSPISGHRSVSWYQQTPGQGLQFLFEYFSETQRNKGNFPGRFSGRQFSNSRSEMNVSTLELGDSALYLCASSLDAAGGTSPQHFGDGTRLSIL.

This clone occurred once. V is TRBV18 and J is TRBJ1-2, with 8 positions matching TRBD1. Looked up from germline, CDR1 is KGHSH and CDR2 is LQKENI. This CDR3 is 14 amino acids long. V was pared by 3 bases and J by 3 bases, with 3 bases of the junction left unmatched. CDR3 sequence: CASSPDRDHYGYTF. The CDR3 DNA sequence: TGTGCCAGCTCACCGGACAGGGATCACTATGGCTACACCTTC.

The chain is built from TRBV11-3 and TRBJ2-7; D is perhaps TRBD2 (5 bases). The ends were cut back, 4 bases at V and 0 bases at J, with 7 bases in the middle. Germline V gene data show CDR1 as SGHNT and CDR2 as YENEEA. The CDR3 is 13 residues long. CDR3 sequence (DNA): TGTGCCAGCAGCTCCGGGGTCTCCTACGAGCAGTACTTC. It codes for CASSSGVSYEQYF.

The V and J genes are TRBV28 and TRBJ1-5, with 8 nucleotides matching TRBD1. Germline CDR1 reads MDHEN; CDR2 reads SYDVKM. Germline trimming cut 2 bases from V and 5 bases from J; bases unmatched to any gene: 2. The CDR3 covers 14 residues. The CDR3 sequence: CASSLQGAYQPQHF. The CDR3 DNA follows: TGTGCCAGCAGTTTACAGGGGGCATATCAGCCCCAGCATTTT.

The genes are TRBV18 and TRBJ2-5; D may be TRBD2 (5 bases). Germline CDR1 is KGHSH and CDR2 is LQKENI. The CDR3 consists of 16 residues. The V end was cut by 0 bases, the J end by 4 bases, with 15 bases between. The DNA of the CDR3 is TGTGCCAGCTCACCACCGCGTGGGAGTGGAGCAGAGACCCAGTACTTC. This translates into CASSPPRGSGAETQYF.

The rearrangement uses TRBV5-1 and TRBJ2-3; tentative D call: TRBD1 (6 bases). The CDR3 loop spans 15 amino acids. V gave up 2 bases and J gave up 4 bases, with 14 bases separating them. Germline V gene data show CDR1 as SGHRS and CDR2 as YFSETQ. The CDR3 spells CASSFQEGGADTQYF. CDR3 DNA: TGCGCCAGCAGCTTCCAAGAAGGGGGAGCAGATACGCAGTATTTT. The entire variable domain, with the rest obtained from reference TRBV5-1 and TRBJ2-3, is as follows: KAGVTQTPRYLIKTRGQQVTLSCSPISGHRSVSWYQQTPGQGLQFLFEYFSETQRNKGNFPGRFSGRQFSNSRSEMNVSTLELGDSALYLCASSFQEGGADTQYFGPGTRLTVL.

The genes are TRBV6-2 or TRBV6-3 and TRBJ2-6; TRBD1 matches at 8 bases. Germline loops: CDR1 MNHEY, CDR2 SVGEGT. The CDR3 length is 17 residues. With 2 bases clipped from V and 2 bases from J, the junction kept 5 bases outside the gene matches. The CDR3: CASSYGAGGAGANVLTF. The CDR3 nucleotides are TGTGCCAGCAGTTACGGAGCAGGGGGCGCTGGGGCCAACGTCCTGACTTTC.

This rearrangement joins TRBV11-2 to TRBJ2-6; no firm D call. V was cut by 2 bases and J by 4 bases, with 3 bases left in between. Looked up from germline, CDR1 is SGHAT and CDR2 is FQNNGV. The CDR3 loop spans 13 amino acids. CDR3 DNA sequence: TGTGCCAGCAGCTTACCAGGGGCCAACGTCCTGACTTTC. It specifies CASSLPGANVLTF.

V is TRBV11-3 and J is TRBJ2-7; no reliable D call. Deletions cut 5 bases from V and 3 bases from J, with 11 bases between. The CDR3 totals 13 residues. Germline V lookup: CDR1 SGHNT, CDR2 YENEEA. The CDR3 spells CASSLGEYYEQYF. Written as DNA, the CDR3 is TGTGCCAGCAGCCTCGGAGAGTACTACGAGCAGTACTTC.

This chain links TRBV4-1 with TRBJ2-1, with a weak D call TRBD2 (7 bases). With 7 bases removed from V and 7 bases from J, the gap between germline ends came to 23 bases. This CDR3 has 16 amino acids. Germline V gives CDR1 MGHRA, CDR2 YSYEKL. The CDR3 DNA follows: TGCGCCAGCACCTCCTCTAGTGGGGGGGCCGCGAATGAGCAGTTCTTC. Protein product: CASTSSSGGAANEQFF.

V gene TRBV14 combines with J gene TRBJ2-2; D perhaps matches TRBD2 (5 bases). Germline values: CDR1 SGHDN, CDR2 FVKESK. V shed 1 base and J shed 7 bases, with 10 bases lying between them. This CDR3 comprises 14 residues. As DNA, the CDR3 is TGTGCCAGCAGCCAAGTGTACGGGATCGGGGAGCTGTTTTTT. Protein sequence: CASSQVYGIGELFF.

The chain combines TRBV11-3 with TRBJ2-1; TRBD1 aligns across 7 bases. CDR1 is SGHNT, CDR2 YENEEA, per germline. The CDR3 consists of 14 residues. V was pared by 8 bases and J by 10 bases, with 14 bases of the junction left unmatched. CDR3 DNA sequence: TGTGCCAGCGCTCTCGGGCAGGGGGAATACGAGCAGTTCTTC. Translated, it gives CASALGQGEYEQFF. Full variable domain (outside the CDR3, taken from reference TRBV11-3 and TRBJ2-1): EAGVVQSPRYKIIEKKQPVAFWCNPISGHNTLYWYLQNLGQGPELLIRYENEEAVDDSQLPKDRFSAERLKGVDSTLKIQPAELGDSAVYLCASALGQGEYEQFFGPGTRLTVL.

This rearrangement joins TRBV18 to TRBJ1-1; 7 nucleotides agree with TRBD1. CDR3 length: 13 amino acids. The V and J ends lost 8 bases and 8 bases, in that order; junction bases with no gene match: 11. Germline CDR1 reads KGHSH; CDR2 reads LQKENI. The CDR3, as DNA: TGTGCCAGCACCCTGGACAGGCTTTCAGAAGCTTTCTTT. Protein: CASTLDRLSEAFF. The full variable domain, completed using reference TRBV18 and TRBJ1-1, is NAGVMQNPRHLVRRRGQEARLRCSPMKGHSHVYWYRQLPEEGLKFMVYLQKENIIDESGMPKERFSAEFPKEGPSILRIQQVVRGDSAAYFCASTLDRLSEAFFGQGTRLTVV.

V and J are TRBV20-1 and TRBJ1-2; unclear D gene. CDR3 size: 11 residues. Germline CDR1 reads DFQATT; CDR2 reads SNEGSKA (reference sequence). Trimming took 1 base from V and 7 from J, leaving 7 bases between them. The chain's CDR3 is CSARVLGGYTF. In nucleotides, the CDR3 is TGCAGTGCTAGAGTCCTAGGTGGCTACACCTTC.

The J gene is TRBJ1-1, the V gene TRBV9, with D possibly TRBD1 on 5 matching bases. The CDR3 runs to 14 residues. In germline, CDR1 is SGDLS, CDR2 YYNGEE. Deletions cut 2 bases from V and 3 bases from J, with 11 bases between. The CDR3 region is CASSVHGAYTEAFF. CDR3 bases: TGTGCCAGCAGCGTGCATGGGGCCTACACTGAAGCTTTCTTT.

The chain has TRBV9 and TRBJ2-5, with 13 bases lining up with TRBD2. Germline trimming cut 4 bases from V and 4 bases from J; bases unmatched to any gene: 4. This CDR3 spans 15 amino acids. Germline V lookup: CDR1 SGDLS, CDR2 YYNGEE. The CDR3 sequence: CASSPGLAGSETQYF. The CDR3, as DNA: TGTGCCAGCAGCCCGGGACTAGCGGGGTCAGAGACCCAGTACTTC.

The rearrangement links TRBV7-6 to TRBJ2-1; D call uncertain. V lost 8 bases, J lost 3 bases, and 14 bases lay in between. Per germline, CDR1 SGHVS and CDR2 FNYEAQ. The CDR3 spans 14 residues. CDR3 DNA sequence: TGTGCCAGCTCCGTGGAGTTCTACTACAATGAGCAGTTCTTC. Encoded protein: CASSVEFYYNEQFF.

The chain has TRBV24-1 and TRBJ2-2; TRBD1 matches at 10 bases. Trimming removed 1 base from V and 6 bases from J; junction bases left unmatched: 10. The germline V gene has CDR1 KGHDR and CDR2 SFDVKD. The CDR3 contains 18 residues. CDR3: CATSDFVDRGNFAGELFF. CDR3 sequence (DNA): TGTGCCACCAGTGATTTCGTGGACAGGGGGAATTTCGCCGGGGAGCTGTTTTTT.

V is TRBV12-3 or TRBV12-4 and J is TRBJ1-1; no clear D. Trimming removed 7 bases from V and 10 bases from J, with 13 bases in between. CDR3 length equals 11 residues. CDR3 protein: CASTVSSGAFF. CDR3 nucleotides: TGTGCCAGCACCGTAAGTAGTGGAGCTTTCTTT.

The chain uses TRBV3-1 (or the pseudogene TRBV3-2) and TRBJ1-3; D uncertain. Germline V gene lookup returns CDR1 LGHDT and CDR2 YNNKEL (reference sequence). Trimming removed 4 bases at V and 4 bases at J, with 8 bases between. The CDR3 has 13 residues. CDR3 DNA sequence: TGTGCCAGCAGCCCGGCGGGAGGAAACACCATATATTTT. Its translation is CASSPAGGNTIYF.

CDR3 nucleotide sequence: TGTGCCAGTAGTTCTTACAGTGTCCAAGAGACCCAGTACTTC. Translation: CASSSYSVQETQYF. The chain carries TRBV19 and TRBJ2-5; no firm D call. Germline assignment: CDR1 LNHDA and CDR2 SQIVND (reference sequence). The CDR3 contains 14 residues. V gave up 5 bases and J gave up 1 base, with 11 bases separating them.

The V gene is TRBV5-6, the J gene TRBJ2-7; 10 bases fit TRBD2. CDR3 size: 16 residues. V shed 4 bases and J 2 bases; nucleotides not matched to a gene: 9. CDR1 and CDR2 (germline): SGHDT, YYEEEE. The CDR3 DNA is TGTGCCAGCAGCCCGAGAGGACTAGCGGCTACCTACGAGCAGTACTTC. This gives the protein CASSPRGLAATYEQYF.

The V call is TRBV18, the J call TRBJ1-4, with 10 bases lining up with TRBD1. J lost 8 bases, V lost 7 bases, and 7 bases had no gene match. This CDR3 contains 14 residues. Germline CDR1 is KGHSH and CDR2 is LQKENI. CDR3 in amino acids: CASFSGTGEEKLFF. CDR3 nucleotide sequence: TGTGCCAGCTTCTCCGGGACAGGGGAAGAAAAACTGTTTTTT.